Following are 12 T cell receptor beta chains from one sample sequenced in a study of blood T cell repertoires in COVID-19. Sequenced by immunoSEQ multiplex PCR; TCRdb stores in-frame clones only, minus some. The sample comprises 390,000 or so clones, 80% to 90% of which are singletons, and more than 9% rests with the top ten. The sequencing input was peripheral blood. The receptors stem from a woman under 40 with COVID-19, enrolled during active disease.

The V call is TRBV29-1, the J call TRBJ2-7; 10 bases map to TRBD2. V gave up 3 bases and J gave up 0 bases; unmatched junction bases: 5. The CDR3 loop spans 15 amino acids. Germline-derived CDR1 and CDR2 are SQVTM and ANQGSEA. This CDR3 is CSVELAGEASYEQYF. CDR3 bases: TGCAGCGTTGAGCTAGCGGGAGAGGCCTCCTACGAGCAGTACTTC.

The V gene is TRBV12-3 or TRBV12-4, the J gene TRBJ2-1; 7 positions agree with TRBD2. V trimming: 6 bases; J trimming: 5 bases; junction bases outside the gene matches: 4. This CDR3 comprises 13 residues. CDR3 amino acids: CASSSGVDNEQFF. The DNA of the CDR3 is TGTGCCAGCAGCAGCGGGGTCGACAATGAGCAGTTCTTC.

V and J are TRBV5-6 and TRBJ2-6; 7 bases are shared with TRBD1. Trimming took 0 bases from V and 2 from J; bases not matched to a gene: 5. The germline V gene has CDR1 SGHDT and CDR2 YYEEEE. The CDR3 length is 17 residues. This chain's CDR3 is CASSLGQGRAGANVLTF. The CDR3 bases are TGTGCCAGCAGCTTGGGACAGGGCCGAGCTGGGGCCAACGTCCTGACTTTC.

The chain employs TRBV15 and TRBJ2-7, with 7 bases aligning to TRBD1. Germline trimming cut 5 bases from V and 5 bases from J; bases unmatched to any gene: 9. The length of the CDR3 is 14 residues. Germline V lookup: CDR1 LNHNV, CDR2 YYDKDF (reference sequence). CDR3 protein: CATSPPDRPHEQYF. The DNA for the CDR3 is TGTGCCACCAGCCCCCCGGACAGGCCCCACGAGCAGTACTTC.

This CDR3 reads CASSYSRGREGSSSYEQYF. Written as DNA, the CDR3 is TGTGCCAGCAGTTACTCGAGAGGACGGGAGGGATCCAGCTCCTACGAGCAGTACTTC. The chain recombines TRBV6-2 or TRBV6-3 with TRBJ2-7, with TRBD2 matching over 8 bases. Germline CDR1 reads MNHEY; CDR2 reads SVGEGT. The trim removed 0 bases at V and 0 bases at J, leaving 13 bases unmatched. The CDR3 has 19 amino acids.

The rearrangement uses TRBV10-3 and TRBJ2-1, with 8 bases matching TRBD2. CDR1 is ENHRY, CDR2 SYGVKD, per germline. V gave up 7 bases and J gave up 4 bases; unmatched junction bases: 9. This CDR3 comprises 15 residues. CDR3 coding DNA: TGTGCCATCAAAACCGGGACTAGGGAGTACAATGAGCAGTTCTTC. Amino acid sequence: CAIKTGTREYNEQFF.

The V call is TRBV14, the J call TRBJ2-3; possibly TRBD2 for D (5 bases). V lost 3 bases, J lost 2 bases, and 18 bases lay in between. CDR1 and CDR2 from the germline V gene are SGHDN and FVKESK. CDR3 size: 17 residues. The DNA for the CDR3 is TGTGCCAGCAGCCACCTCAAACCGGGAAGAACCACAGATACGCAGTATTTT. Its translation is CASSHLKPGRTTDTQYF. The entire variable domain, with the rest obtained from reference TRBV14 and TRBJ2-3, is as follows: EAGVTQFPSHSVIEKGQTVTLRCDPISGHDNLYWYRRVMGKEIKFLLHFVKESKQDESGMPNNRFLAERTGGTYSTLKVQPAELEDSGVYFCASSHLKPGRTTDTQYFGPGTRLTVL.

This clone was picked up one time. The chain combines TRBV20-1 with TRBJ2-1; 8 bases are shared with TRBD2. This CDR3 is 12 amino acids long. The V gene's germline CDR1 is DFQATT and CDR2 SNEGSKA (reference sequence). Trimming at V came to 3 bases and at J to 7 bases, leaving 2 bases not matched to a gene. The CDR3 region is CSASRLANEQFF. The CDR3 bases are TGCAGTGCTAGTCGACTAGCGAATGAGCAGTTCTTC.

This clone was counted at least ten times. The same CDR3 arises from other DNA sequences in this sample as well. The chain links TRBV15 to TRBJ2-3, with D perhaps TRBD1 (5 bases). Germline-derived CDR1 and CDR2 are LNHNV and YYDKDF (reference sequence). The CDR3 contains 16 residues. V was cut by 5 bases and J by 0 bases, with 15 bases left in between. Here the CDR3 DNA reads TGTGCCACCAGCGCCCCCAGGGAACCCAGCACAGATACGCAGTATTTT. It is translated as CATSAPREPSTDTQYF.

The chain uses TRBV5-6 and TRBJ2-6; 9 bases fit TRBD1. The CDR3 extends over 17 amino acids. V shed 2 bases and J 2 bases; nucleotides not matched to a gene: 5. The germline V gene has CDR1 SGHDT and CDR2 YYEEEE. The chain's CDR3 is CASSLGTGLAGANVLTF. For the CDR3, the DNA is TGTGCCAGCAGCTTAGGGACAGGGCTGGCTGGGGCCAACGTCCTGACTTTC.

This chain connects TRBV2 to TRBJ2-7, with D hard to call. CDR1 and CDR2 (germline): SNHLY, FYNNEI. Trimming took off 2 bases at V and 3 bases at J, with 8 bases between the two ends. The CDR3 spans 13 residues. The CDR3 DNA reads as TGTGCCAGCAGTGAAATTAGCAGCTACGAGCAGTACTTC. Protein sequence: CASSEISSYEQYF.

CDR3 nucleotides: TGTGCCAGCAGCTTGGATGCGGGGACCCACATTCAGTACTTC. Encoded protein: CASSLDAGTHIQYF. The rearrangement uses TRBV5-5 and TRBJ2-4, with D possibly being TRBD2 (6 bases). This CDR3 has 14 residues. The germline gives CDR1 SGHKS, CDR2 YYEKEE (reference sequence). The ends were cut back, 0 bases at V and 8 bases at J, with 12 bases in the middle.